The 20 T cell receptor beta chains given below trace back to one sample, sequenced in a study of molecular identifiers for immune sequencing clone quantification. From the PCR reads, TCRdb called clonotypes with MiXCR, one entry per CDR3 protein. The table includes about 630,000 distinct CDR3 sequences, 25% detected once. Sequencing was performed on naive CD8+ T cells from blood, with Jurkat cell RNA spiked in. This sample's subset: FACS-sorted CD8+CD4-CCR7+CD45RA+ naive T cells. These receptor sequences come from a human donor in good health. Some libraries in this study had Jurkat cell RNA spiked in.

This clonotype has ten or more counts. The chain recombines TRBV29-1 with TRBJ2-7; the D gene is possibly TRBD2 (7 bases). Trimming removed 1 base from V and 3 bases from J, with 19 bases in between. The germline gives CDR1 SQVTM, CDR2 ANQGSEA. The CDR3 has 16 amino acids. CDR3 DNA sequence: TGCAGCGTTGAAGCCACAGGAGGGGGACTATTCTACGAGCAGTACTTC. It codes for CSVEATGGGLFYEQYF.

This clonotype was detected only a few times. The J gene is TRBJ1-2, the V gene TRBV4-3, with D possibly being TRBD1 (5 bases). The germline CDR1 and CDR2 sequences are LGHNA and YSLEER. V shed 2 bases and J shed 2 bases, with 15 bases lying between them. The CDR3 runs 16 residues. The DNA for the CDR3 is TGCGCCAGCAGCCAACACGCGACAGACCCAAACTATGGCTACACCTTC. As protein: CASSQHATDPNYGYTF.

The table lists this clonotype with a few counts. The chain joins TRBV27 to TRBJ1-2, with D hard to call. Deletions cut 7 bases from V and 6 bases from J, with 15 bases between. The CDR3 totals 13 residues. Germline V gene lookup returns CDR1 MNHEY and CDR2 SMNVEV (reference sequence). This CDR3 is CASTGAELNGYTF. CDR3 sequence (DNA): TGTGCCAGCACCGGAGCAGAGTTGAATGGCTACACCTTC.

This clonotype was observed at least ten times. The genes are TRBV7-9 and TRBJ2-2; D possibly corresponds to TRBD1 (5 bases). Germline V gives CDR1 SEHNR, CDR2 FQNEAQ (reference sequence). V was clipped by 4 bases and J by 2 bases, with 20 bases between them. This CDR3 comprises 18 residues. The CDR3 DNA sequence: TGTGCCAGCAGCTCCATTCGGTTGGGCCAGGGTAACACCGGGGAGCTGTTTTTT. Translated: CASSSIRLGQGNTGELFF.

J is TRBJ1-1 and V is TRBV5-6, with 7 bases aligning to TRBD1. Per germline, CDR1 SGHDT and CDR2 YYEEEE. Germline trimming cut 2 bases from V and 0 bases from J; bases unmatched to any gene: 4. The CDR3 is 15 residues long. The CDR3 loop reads CASSFSGQMNTEAFF. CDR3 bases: TGTGCCAGCAGCTTTTCGGGACAGATGAACACTGAAGCTTTCTTT.

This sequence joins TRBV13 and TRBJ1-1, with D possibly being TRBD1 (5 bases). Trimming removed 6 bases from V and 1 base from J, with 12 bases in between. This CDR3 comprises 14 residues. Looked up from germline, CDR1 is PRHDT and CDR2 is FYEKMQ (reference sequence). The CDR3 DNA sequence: TGTGCCAGCAGGGTTGTGGGGGAGAACACTGAAGCTTTCTTT. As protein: CASRVVGENTEAFF. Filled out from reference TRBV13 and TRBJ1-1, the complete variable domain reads AAGVIQSPRHLIKEKRETATLKCYPIPRHDTVYWYQQGPGQDPQFLISFYEKMQSDKGSIPDRFSAQQFSDYHSELNMSSLELGDSALYFCASRVVGENTEAFFGQGTRLTVV.

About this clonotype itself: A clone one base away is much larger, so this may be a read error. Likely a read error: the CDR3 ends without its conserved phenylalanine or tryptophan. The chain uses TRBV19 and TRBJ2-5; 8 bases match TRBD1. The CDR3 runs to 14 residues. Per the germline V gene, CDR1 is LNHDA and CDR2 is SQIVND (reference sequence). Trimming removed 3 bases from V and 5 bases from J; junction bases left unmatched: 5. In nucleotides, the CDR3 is TGTGCCAGTAGTATCCGGACAGGGTACGAGACCCAGTACTCC. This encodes CASSIRTGYETQYS.

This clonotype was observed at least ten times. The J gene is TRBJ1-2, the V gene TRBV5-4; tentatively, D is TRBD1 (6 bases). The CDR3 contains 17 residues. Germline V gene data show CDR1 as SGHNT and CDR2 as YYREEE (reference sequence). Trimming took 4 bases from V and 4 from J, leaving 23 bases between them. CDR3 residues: CASSPRQVPSNSYGYTF. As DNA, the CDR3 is TGTGCCAGCAGCCCCCGACAGGTGCCGAGTAATTCCTATGGCTACACCTTC.

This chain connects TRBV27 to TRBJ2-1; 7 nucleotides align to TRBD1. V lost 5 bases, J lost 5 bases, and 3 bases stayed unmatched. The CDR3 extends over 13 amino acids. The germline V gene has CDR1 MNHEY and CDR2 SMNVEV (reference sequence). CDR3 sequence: CASSLQGDNEQFF. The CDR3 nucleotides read TGTGCCAGCAGTCTTCAGGGGGACAATGAGCAGTTCTTC.

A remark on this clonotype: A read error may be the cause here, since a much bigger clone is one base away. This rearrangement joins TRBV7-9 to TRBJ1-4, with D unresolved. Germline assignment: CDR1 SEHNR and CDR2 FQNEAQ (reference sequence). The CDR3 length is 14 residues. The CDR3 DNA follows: TGTGCCGGCAGTATAGGGCCTAATAATGAAAAACTGTTTTTT. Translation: CAGSIGPNNEKLFF.

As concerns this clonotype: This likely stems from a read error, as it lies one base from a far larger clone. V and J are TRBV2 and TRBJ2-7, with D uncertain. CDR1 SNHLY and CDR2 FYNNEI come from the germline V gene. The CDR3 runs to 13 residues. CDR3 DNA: TGTACCAGCAGCCCGACATCCTCCTACGAGCAGTACTTC. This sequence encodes CTSSPTSSYEQYF.

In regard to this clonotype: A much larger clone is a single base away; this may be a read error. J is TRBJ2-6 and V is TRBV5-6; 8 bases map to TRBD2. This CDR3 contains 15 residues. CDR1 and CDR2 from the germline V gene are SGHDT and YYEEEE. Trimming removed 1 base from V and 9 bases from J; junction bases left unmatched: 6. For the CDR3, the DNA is TGTGCCAGCAGCTTGATACGGGAGGGTGTCAACGTCCTGACTTTC. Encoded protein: CASSLIREGVNVLTF. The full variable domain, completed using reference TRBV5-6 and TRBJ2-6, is DAGVTQSPTHLIKTRGQQVTLRCSPKSGHDTVSWYQQALGQGPQFIFQYYEEEERQRGNFPDRFSGHQFPNYSSELNVNALLLGDSALYLCASSLIREGVNVLTFGAGSRLTVL.

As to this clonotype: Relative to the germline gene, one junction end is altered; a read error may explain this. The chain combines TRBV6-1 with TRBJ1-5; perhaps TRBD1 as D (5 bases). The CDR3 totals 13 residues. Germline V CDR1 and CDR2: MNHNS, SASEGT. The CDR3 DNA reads TGTGCCAGCAGTGGCGGGACCGATCAGCCCCAGCAATTT. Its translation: CASSGGTDQPQQF.

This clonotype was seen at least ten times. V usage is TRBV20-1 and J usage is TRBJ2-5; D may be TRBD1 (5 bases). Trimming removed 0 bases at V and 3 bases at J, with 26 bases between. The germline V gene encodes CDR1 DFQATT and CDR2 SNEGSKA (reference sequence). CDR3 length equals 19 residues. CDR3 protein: CSARDRGGSGSHQEETQYF. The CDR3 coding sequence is TGCAGTGCTAGAGATAGGGGCGGATCGGGTTCCCACCAAGAAGAGACCCAGTACTTC.

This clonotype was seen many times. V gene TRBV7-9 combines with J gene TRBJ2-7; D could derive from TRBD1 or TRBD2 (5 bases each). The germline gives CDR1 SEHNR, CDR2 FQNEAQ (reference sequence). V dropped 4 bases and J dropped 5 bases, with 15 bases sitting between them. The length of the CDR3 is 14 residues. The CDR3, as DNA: TGTGCCAGCAGCTCGGGACGGTCCCGGGACGAGCAGTACTTC. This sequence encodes CASSSGRSRDEQYF.

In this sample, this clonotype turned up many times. The CDR3 spells CASSQDGRAGEQYF. In DNA, the CDR3 is TGCGCCAGCAGCCAAGATGGTCGCGCGGGCGAGCAGTACTTC. This chain connects TRBV4-3 to TRBJ2-7; possible D gene TRBD2, 5 bases. Trimming removed 0 bases from V and 6 bases from J, with 12 bases in between. There are 14 residues in the CDR3. CDR1 LGHNA and CDR2 YSLEER come from the germline V gene.

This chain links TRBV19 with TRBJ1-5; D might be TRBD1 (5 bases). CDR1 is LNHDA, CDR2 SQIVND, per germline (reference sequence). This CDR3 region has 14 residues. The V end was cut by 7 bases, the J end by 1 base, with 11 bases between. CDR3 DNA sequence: TGTGCCAGTACTCCGGGACGGAGCAATCAGCCCCAGCATTTT. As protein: CASTPGRSNQPQHF.

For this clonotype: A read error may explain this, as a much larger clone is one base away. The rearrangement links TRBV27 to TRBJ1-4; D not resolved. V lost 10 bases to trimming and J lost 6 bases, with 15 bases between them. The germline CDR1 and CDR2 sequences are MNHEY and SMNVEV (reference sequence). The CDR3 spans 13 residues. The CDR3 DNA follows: TGTGCCAACAAAGGGCAGAGTTATGAAAAACTGTTTTTT. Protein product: CANKGQSYEKLFF.

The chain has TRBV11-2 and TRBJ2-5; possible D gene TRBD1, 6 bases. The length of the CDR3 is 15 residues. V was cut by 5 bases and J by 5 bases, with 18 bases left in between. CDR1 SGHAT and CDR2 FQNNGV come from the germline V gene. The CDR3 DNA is TGTGCCAGCAGCGACAGTGGGGGCAGCGGTGAGACCCAGTACTTC. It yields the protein CASSDSGGSGETQYF.

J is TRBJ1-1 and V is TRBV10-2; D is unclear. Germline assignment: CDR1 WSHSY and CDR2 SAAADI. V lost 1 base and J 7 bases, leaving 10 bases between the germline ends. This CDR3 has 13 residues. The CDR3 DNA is TGCGCCAGCAGTGAGTGGGGTACCAGTGAAGCTTTCTTT. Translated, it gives CASSEWGTSEAFF.